This TCR beta chain was recorded in a study of cytomegalovirus exposure and HLA in healthy donors (dated by TCRdb to 2016 to 2017). A note on the overall study: According to a later analysis, one platform produced both the 120 validation repertoires and the 720 or so repertoires of the first cohort. The study aimed to test whether cataloging public T cell receptors could reveal signatures of past pathogen exposure. In addition to the first cohort of roughly 700 subjects, a separate validation cohort of 120 different subjects was used. The study combined high-throughput TCR immunosequencing, statistical association of individual TCRs with disease status, and machine learning to predict cytomegalovirus infection status.

The library was made by the immunoSEQ multiplex PCR assay. Under the source paper's analysis protocol: A statistical classification framework was built to diagnose cytomegalovirus status from the catalog of TCR beta chain sequences. TCRdb carries this immuneACCESS record with in-frame sequences only. Its versions omit some clonotypes, under half of them owing to an unresolved V gene in the studies checked, with the rest unexplained. From that table come the V and J calls and clone size; the DNA was used to work out D and trimming. This sample comprises about 56,000 clones, 93% of them detected only once. The ten largest clones add up to around 1.7% of the sample. Note on this clone: There is no known antigen for this receptor. Nothing much larger sits one base from this clone, and base qualities are not available.

Separate from the roughly 650-subject first cohort, the validation cohort of 120 subjects was the group to which the donors belonged. Overall results and qualifications from the work: A later analysis had no HLA typing for the validation cohort, so co-occurrence there was scored across all 110 or so repertoires. The study listed 150 to 200 TCR beta chains as associated with cytomegalovirus. In both the original and validation cohorts, the classifier was reported to diagnose cytomegalovirus status with high specificity and sensitivity. A later analysis found that TCRs clustered in the first cohort also tended to co-occur in the roughly 120 validation repertoires, with approximately 95% of cluster scores above 0. The authors suggested that the approach could potentially be generalized to other disease states and immunological phenotypes. In vitro tests confirmed that a few of the cytomegalovirus-associated TCR beta chains recognize cytomegalovirus antigens. While some public TCRs were present in many individuals, most TCR sequences turned up only very rarely across donors.

The specimen sequenced was PBMCs. The receptor was isolated from a woman in her late teens or twenties in good health and CMV-seropositive.

The CDR3 here reads CASSLGAGGLETQYF. Read as DNA, the sequence is TGTGCCAGCAGCTTAGGAGCGGGTGGGTTGGAGACCCAGTACTTC. The chain is made from TRBV5-6 and TRBJ2-5, and TRBD2 may be the D gene, going by 6 matching bases. The junction shows trimming of 2 bases on V and 5 bases on J, plus 16 bases between the germline ends. The CDR3 numbers 15 residues from cysteine through phenylalanine. Of all the DNA, just the CDR3 is kept, 45 bases in frame from base 1. The germline V gene yields SGHDT for CDR1 and YYEEEE for CDR2.